What follows are 32 T cell receptor beta chains derived from one specimen sequenced in a study of T-cell reconstitution after alpha-beta-depleted transplantation in children. This sample's TCRbeta library carried unique molecular identifier barcodes. A single record per CDR3 protein comes from TCRdb applying MiXCR to the PCR reads. The top ten hold roughly 27% of the sample, which has around 450,000 distinct CDR3 sequences, around 46% seen once. This specimen consisted of PBMCs, obtained before TCRalphabeta/CD19-depleted stem cell transplant. Receptors were obtained from a girl aged 2-9 years with aplastic anemia, due to receive a stem cell transplant.

This clonotype appeared a few times. This chain connects TRBV25-1 to TRBJ1-5, with D perhaps matching TRBD1 (5 bases). The V gene's germline CDR1 is MGHDK and CDR2 SYGVNS. This CDR3 has 16 amino acids. Deletions cut 4 bases from V and 0 bases from J, with 13 bases between. CDR3 protein: CASSADTGYSNQPQHF. CDR3 sequence (DNA): TGTGCCAGCAGTGCCGACACAGGTTATAGCAATCAGCCCCAGCATTTT. Combining the CDR3 with reference TRBV25-1 and TRBJ1-5 gives the whole variable domain EADIYQTPRYLVIGTGKKITLECSQTMGHDKMYWYQQDPGMELHLIHYSYGVNSTEKGDLSSESTVSRIRTEHFPLTLESARPSHTSQYLCASSADTGYSNQPQHFGDGTRLSIL.

V is TRBV20-1 and J is TRBJ2-2, with TRBD1 as a possible D gene (6 bases). The CDR3 is 14 residues long. From germline, CDR1 is DFQATT and CDR2 SNEGSKA (reference sequence). V lost 0 bases and J lost 6, with 11 bases in between. CDR3 sequence (DNA): TGCAGTGCTAGAGATGCAGGGGTTGCCGGGGAGCTGTTTTTT. It encodes CSARDAGVAGELFF.

The rearrangement joins TRBV29-1 to TRBJ2-1; D gene uncertain. The CDR3 runs to 12 residues. CDR1 and CDR2 from the germline V gene are SQVTM and ANQGSEA. V was trimmed by 4 bases and J by 9 bases, leaving 13 bases between them. The CDR3 nucleotides are TGCAGCGTTGGAATTCCCCCTGGTGAGCAGTTCTTC. As protein: CSVGIPPGEQFF.

This clonotype was counted at least ten times. One junction end does not reproduce the germline sequence, and a read error may be involved. This chain joins TRBV5-1 and TRBJ1-1; TRBD1 is a possible D gene (6 bases). The CDR3 consists of 14 residues. Germline V gene lookup returns CDR1 SGHRS and CDR2 YFSETQ. The CDR3 is CASSLQGPNTEAFF. CDR3 sequence (DNA): TGTGCCAGCAGCCTACAGGGACCGAACACTGAAGCTTTCTTT.

This chain joins TRBV30 and TRBJ2-2; D is unresolved. V gave up 7 bases and J gave up 6 bases, with 12 bases separating them. CDR3 length: 12 residues. The V gene's germline CDR1 is GTSNPN and CDR2 SVGIG (reference sequence). In DNA form, the CDR3 reads TGTGCCTCGTTCGGGTTGGCCGGGGAGCTGTTTTTT. This sequence encodes CASFGLAGELFF.

This clonotype was seen many times. J is TRBJ2-1 and V is TRBV10-3, with 9 bases identical to TRBD2. The CDR3 has 15 residues. V lost 3 bases and J lost 6; bases outside the gene matches: 6. The germline V gene has CDR1 ENHRY and CDR2 SYGVKD. The CDR3 spells CAISEGTSLSNEQFF. DNA for the CDR3: TGTGCCATCAGTGAAGGGACTAGCTTAAGCAATGAGCAGTTCTTC.

The chain combines TRBV4-2 with TRBJ2-3; D unresolved. The CDR3 is 14 residues long. Looked up from germline, CDR1 is LGHNA and CDR2 is YNFKEQ. Deletions cut 2 bases from V and 4 bases from J, with 10 bases between. The CDR3 protein is CASSQTSLPDTQYF. In DNA form, the CDR3 reads TGTGCCAGCAGCCAAACCTCTTTGCCAGATACGCAGTATTTT.

In the case of this clonotype: This likely comes from a read error, as the CDR3 has no conserved phenylalanine or tryptophan at its end. The chain couples TRBV20-1 to TRBJ1-1; D uncertain. The V gene lost 5 bases and the J gene lost 1 base, with 5 bases spanning the gap. CDR1 and CDR2 from the germline V gene are DFQATT and SNEGSKA (reference sequence). There are 11 residues in the CDR3. CDR3 amino acids: CSAGGNTEAFS. DNA for the CDR3: TGCAGTGCTGGAGGGAACACTGAAGCTTTCTCT.

This clonotype was observed many times. V gene TRBV20-1 combines with J gene TRBJ2-7; possibly TRBD2 for D (5 bases). The germline V gene encodes CDR1 DFQATT and CDR2 SNEGSKA (reference sequence). There are 13 residues in the CDR3. V was pared by 7 bases and J by 0 bases, with 13 bases between. The CDR3, as DNA: TGCAGTGGGGAAGGGAGTTCCTCCTACGAGCAGTACTTC. As protein: CSGEGSSSYEQYF.

This chain links TRBV2 with TRBJ2-1; 12 bases line up with TRBD2. V was pared by 6 bases and J by 8 bases, with 8 bases of the junction left unmatched. Germline V CDR1 and CDR2: SNHLY, FYNNEI. The CDR3 sequence is 15 residues long. The CDR3 DNA follows: TGTGCCAGCAGCCAGACTAGCGGGAGTATCTATGAGCAGTTCTTC. Its translation is CASSQTSGSIYEQFF.

The chain carries TRBV20-1 and TRBJ2-2; D is unresolved. The V end was cut by 2 bases, the J end by 3 bases, with 4 bases between. The CDR3 consists of 12 residues. Germline CDR1 reads DFQATT; CDR2 reads SNEGSKA (reference sequence). CDR3 amino acids: CSARSHTGELFF. The CDR3 region has the DNA TGCAGTGCTAGAAGTCACACCGGGGAGCTGTTTTTT.

A few counts support this clonotype. The chain couples TRBV29-1 to TRBJ2-2; D could derive from TRBD1 or TRBD2 (6 bases each). V lost 5 bases and J 6 bases, leaving 13 bases between the germline ends. The V gene's germline CDR1 is SQVTM and CDR2 ANQGSEA. This CDR3 contains 13 residues. CDR3: CSVYGGRPGELFF. DNA for the CDR3: TGCAGCGTTTATGGGGGGCGCCCCGGGGAGCTGTTTTTT.

The chain is built from TRBV19 and TRBJ2-7, with 11 bases that match TRBD2. This CDR3 has 14 amino acids. V shed 7 bases, J shed 7 bases, and the junction held 9 bases outside the gene matches. Looked up from germline, CDR1 is LNHDA and CDR2 is SQIVND (reference sequence). CDR3 loop: CASTPTLAGGEQYF. CDR3 DNA: TGTGCCAGTACCCCCACCCTAGCGGGAGGAGAGCAGTACTTC.

At least ten counts were recorded for this clonotype. The chain couples TRBV5-4 to TRBJ2-7; D might be TRBD2 (5 bases). This CDR3 is built from 13 residues. V dropped 5 bases and J dropped 5 bases, with 14 bases sitting between them. Per germline, CDR1 SGHNT and CDR2 YYREEE (reference sequence). The CDR3 sequence is CASSFPTGNEQYF. DNA for the CDR3: TGTGCCAGCAGTTTCCCTACGGGGAACGAGCAGTACTTC.

This clonotype has just one count. The CDR3 DNA sequence: TGTGCCAACCCCCCGTCCGGGGCGGGGGCCTACGAGCAGTACTTC. It yields the protein CANPPSGAGAYEQYF. J is TRBJ2-7 and V is TRBV28, with 7 bases identical to TRBD2. The CDR3 length is 15 residues. Per germline, CDR1 MDHEN and CDR2 SYDVKM. After removal of 10 bases from V and 2 bases from J, the junction contained 14 bases not matched to a gene.

The chain carries TRBV20-1 and TRBJ1-5; D gene uncertain. Germline lookup yields CDR1 DFQATT and CDR2 SNEGSKA (reference sequence). V was clipped by 4 bases and J by 4 bases, with 14 bases between them. There are 14 residues in the CDR3. The CDR3 nucleotides read TGCAGTGCTATCCCGAGCAGGTCAAATCAGCCCCAGCATTTT. Translated, it gives CSAIPSRSNQPQHF.

This clonotype has at least ten counts. The chain combines TRBV20-1 with TRBJ2-2; D not certain. CDR1 is DFQATT and CDR2 is SNEGSKA in the germline V gene (reference sequence). The ends were cut back, 7 bases at V and 2 bases at J, with 11 bases in the middle. CDR3 size: 13 residues. The CDR3 sequence: CSVAGPNTGELFF. CDR3 in DNA: TGCAGTGTTGCAGGCCCTAACACCGGGGAGCTGTTTTTT.

This chain joins TRBV29-1 and TRBJ1-1; no reliable D call. The CDR3 extends over 13 amino acids. Per germline, CDR1 SQVTM and CDR2 ANQGSEA. V was shortened by 6 bases and J by 4 bases, with 15 bases between the two germline ends. CDR3 bases: TGCAGCGTGGACCCAAAATGGGGCACTGAAGCTTTCTTT. Encoded protein: CSVDPKWGTEAFF. Supplemented by reference TRBV29-1 and TRBJ1-1, the full variable domain reads SAVISQKPSRDICQRGTSLTIQCQVDSQVTMMFWYRQQPGQSLTLIATANQGSEATYESGFVIDKFPISRPNLTFSTLTVSNMSPEDSSIYLCSVDPKWGTEAFFGQGTRLTVV.

This chain joins TRBV20-1 and TRBJ1-5; D gene ambiguous. Germline lookup yields CDR1 DFQATT and CDR2 SNEGSKA (reference sequence). The CDR3 loop spans 13 amino acids. V lost 5 bases, J lost 5 bases, and 13 bases lay in between. This CDR3 reads CSAGVSGDQPQHF. The DNA for the CDR3 is TGCAGTGCTGGAGTGTCGGGCGATCAGCCCCAGCATTTT.

This clonotype was observed a handful of times. V usage is TRBV12-3 or TRBV12-4 and J usage is TRBJ2-5; tentative D call: TRBD2 (5 bases). The CDR3 is 17 amino acids. Trimming removed 5 bases from V and 5 bases from J, with 24 bases in between. Written as DNA, the CDR3 is TGTGCCAGCAGTCAGTCTCGGGGTAGCGTAGGTTTGGAGACCCAGTACTTC. Its translation is CASSQSRGSVGLETQYF.

The chain couples TRBV28 to TRBJ2-5; no clear D. In germline, CDR1 is MDHEN, CDR2 SYDVKM. CDR3 length: 16 amino acids. Between the trimmed V and J ends, which lost 2 bases and 4 bases, there was a span of 17 bases. The CDR3 spells CASSLGRSPNAETQYF. The CDR3 coding sequence is TGTGCCAGCAGTTTAGGGCGGAGCCCCAACGCAGAGACCCAGTACTTC.

This sequence joins TRBV6-1 and TRBJ1-1; D may be TRBD1 (5 bases). The CDR3 is 15 amino acids. Germline V gene sequence: CDR1 MNHNS, CDR2 SASEGT. V lost 5 bases and J lost 1, with 14 bases in between. CDR3 sequence: CASSPLRDRNTEAFF. CDR3 sequence (DNA): TGTGCCAGCAGTCCACTCCGGGACCGGAACACTGAAGCTTTCTTT.

The chain uses TRBV4-1 and TRBJ2-3; 10 nucleotides agree with TRBD2. Per the germline V gene, CDR1 is MGHRA and CDR2 is YSYEKL. This CDR3 has 17 residues. V was clipped by 4 bases and J by 4 bases; unmatched bases: 11. For the CDR3, the DNA is TGCGCCAGCAGCCTCCGGTCGGCTAGCGGGAGCGCAGATACGCAGTATTTT. Translated: CASSLRSASGSADTQYF.

This chain uses TRBV29-1 with TRBJ1-2; D is perhaps TRBD1 (5 bases). The V gene's germline CDR1 is SQVTM and CDR2 ANQGSEA. The CDR3 extends over 13 amino acids. V was shortened by 3 bases and J by 2 bases, with 10 bases between the two germline ends. This CDR3 is CSVDVQVNYGYTF. In DNA, the CDR3 is TGCAGCGTTGACGTACAGGTGAACTATGGCTACACCTTC.

This rearrangement joins TRBV6-1 to TRBJ2-3; tentatively, D is TRBD2 (5 bases). The germline V and J ends were trimmed by 3 bases and 3 bases, with 13 bases remaining between them. The CDR3 runs 15 residues. Per germline, CDR1 MNHNS and CDR2 SASEGT. The DNA for the CDR3 is TGTGCCAGCAGTGATAGTCCACTAGGGACAGATACGCAGTATTTT. Translating gives CASSDSPLGTDTQYF.

This clonotype was recorded a few times. The chain joins TRBV29-1 to TRBJ2-3; no reliable D call. Germline loops: CDR1 SQVTM, CDR2 ANQGSEA. V was shortened by 0 bases and J by 6 bases, with 10 bases between the two germline ends. CDR3 size: 13 residues. The CDR3: CSVEDRFSDTQYF. CDR3 nucleotide sequence: TGCAGCGTTGAAGATCGGTTTTCGGATACGCAGTATTTT.

The chain uses TRBV7-9 and TRBJ1-2; 7 positions agree with TRBD1. CDR3 size: 16 residues. V lost 2 bases, J lost 0 bases, and 6 bases stayed unmatched. CDR1 is SEHNR and CDR2 is FQNEAQ in the germline V gene (reference sequence). CDR3 region: CASSLRTGDSNYGYTF. CDR3 in DNA: TGTGCCAGCAGCTTAAGGACAGGAGATTCTAACTATGGCTACACCTTC.

This chain connects TRBV20-1 to TRBJ1-1, with D unclear. CDR1 DFQATT and CDR2 SNEGSKA come from the germline V gene (reference sequence). Trimming took 1 base from V and 3 from J, leaving 9 bases between them. The CDR3 contains 13 residues. The CDR3 nucleotides read TGCAGTGCTAGAGCCCGCGGTCACACTGAAGCTTTCTTT. Translated: CSARARGHTEAFF.

This clonotype was observed at least ten times. V usage is TRBV5-6 and J usage is TRBJ2-7, with D perhaps matching TRBD2 (6 bases). V lost 6 bases and J lost 0, with 16 bases in between. This CDR3 spans 15 amino acids. Germline V CDR1 and CDR2: SGHDT, YYEEEE. The CDR3 bases are TGTGCCAGCACCCTTGGCGGGGACCCCTCCTACGAGCAGTACTTC. Its translation: CASTLGGDPSYEQYF.

This clonotype was seen a handful of times. The genes are TRBV27 and TRBJ2-7; 7 nucleotides match TRBD1. Trimming took 2 bases from V and 1 from J; bases not matched to a gene: 8. The CDR3 is made up of 16 amino acids. CDR1 is MNHEY, CDR2 SMNVEV, per germline (reference sequence). This CDR3 reads CASSLKGGQWSYEQYF. Written as DNA, the CDR3 is TGTGCCAGCAGTTTAAAAGGGGGACAGTGGTCCTACGAGCAGTACTTC.

There are many counts of this clonotype. The V call is TRBV7-9, the J call TRBJ2-1; 12 nucleotides match TRBD2. Per the germline V gene, CDR1 is SEHNR and CDR2 is FQNEAQ (reference sequence). Unmatched junction bases numbered 9, after V lost 7 bases and J lost 8 bases. The CDR3 covers 15 residues. This CDR3 is CASNRLAGDVDEQFF. CDR3 DNA: TGTGCCAGCAACCGACTAGCGGGAGATGTGGATGAGCAGTTCTTC.

The chain employs TRBV30 and TRBJ2-7; D might be TRBD1 (5 bases). V shed 1 base and J shed 2 bases, with 6 bases lying between them. The germline gives CDR1 GTSNPN, CDR2 SVGIG (reference sequence). The CDR3 spans 12 residues. The CDR3 DNA reads TGTGCCTGGAGTGGGGGCCCCTACGAGCAGTACTTC. This translates into CAWSGGPYEQYF.